This T cell receptor (beta chain) was captured by sequencing in a study of graft-versus-host responses after intestinal transplantation. Study at large: Every recipient underwent anti-thymocyte globulin induction, then tacrolimus and steroids for approximately three years.

Comment on this clone: Its antigen is not identified.

The CDR3 has 17 residues. J lost 10 bases, V lost 9 bases, and 19 bases had no gene match. Germline CDR1 is MDHEN and CDR2 is SYDVKM. The study, taken as a whole, reports: GvH clones turned up in recipient marrow; some had shown up first in ileum or blood.

Produced via immunoSEQ multiplex PCR; TCRdb's table is partial and in-frame only. Among 25,000 to 35,000 clones listed, roughly 93% were seen once. This sequence was found in a human patient who received an intestinal transplant, so some T cells may come from the graft donor. The material sequenced was PBMCs, taken 66 days after intestinal transplant. The chain uses TRBV28 and TRBJ1-6; 9 bases agree with TRBD1. CDR3 in DNA: TGTGCCAGTGGTATATTGCCCGGGACAGGGAATTTCTCACCCCTCCACTTT. This translates into CASGILPGTGNFSPLHF.